The clone carrying this T cell receptor beta chain turned up a few times. Its matching antigen is unknown. The data originate from a study of T cell repertoires in cytomegalovirus infection. Study outcomes and limitations: Ex vivo, HLA-C-restricted CMV-specific TCR beta clonotypes prevailed over the rest of the response.

TCRdb independently ran MiXCR on the reads; one entry per CDR3 protein. The sample shows 250,000 to 400,000 distinct CDR3 sequences, approximately 25% of them seen only once. Per germline, CDR1 SGHVS and CDR2 FNYEAQ. The CDR3 covers 12 residues. The V and J ends lost 2 bases and 8 bases respectively, with 9 bases between them. The sequence was collected from a human donor in good health (CMV status not recorded). Some clones in this sample may be carry-over from other donors' samples. This sequence joins TRBV7-6 and TRBJ1-1; D gene uncertain. The sequenced sample was cultured PBMCs, obtained from culture after CMV antigen stimulation. The CDR3, as DNA: TGTGCCAGCAGCTTATCGACGCGGGAAGCTTTCTTT. It translates to CASSLSTREAFF.